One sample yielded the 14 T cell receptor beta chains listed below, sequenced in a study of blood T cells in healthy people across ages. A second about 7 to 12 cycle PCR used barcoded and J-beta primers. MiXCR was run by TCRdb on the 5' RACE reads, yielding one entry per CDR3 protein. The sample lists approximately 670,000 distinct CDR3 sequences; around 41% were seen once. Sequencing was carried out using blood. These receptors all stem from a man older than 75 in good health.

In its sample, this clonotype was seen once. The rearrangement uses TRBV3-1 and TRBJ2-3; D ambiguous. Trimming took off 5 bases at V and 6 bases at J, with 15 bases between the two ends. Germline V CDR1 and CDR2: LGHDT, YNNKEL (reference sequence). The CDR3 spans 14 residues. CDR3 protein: CASSAERSLDTQYF. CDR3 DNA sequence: TGTGCCAGCAGCGCCGAGCGTTCACTCGATACGCAGTATTTT.

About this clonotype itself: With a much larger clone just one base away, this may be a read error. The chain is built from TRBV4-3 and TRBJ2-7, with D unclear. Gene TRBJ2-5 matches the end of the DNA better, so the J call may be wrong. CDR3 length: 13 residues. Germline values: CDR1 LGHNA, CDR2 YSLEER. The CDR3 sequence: CANSQDLRETQYF. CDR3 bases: TGCGCCAACAGCCAAGACCTCCGGGAGACCCAGTACTTC.

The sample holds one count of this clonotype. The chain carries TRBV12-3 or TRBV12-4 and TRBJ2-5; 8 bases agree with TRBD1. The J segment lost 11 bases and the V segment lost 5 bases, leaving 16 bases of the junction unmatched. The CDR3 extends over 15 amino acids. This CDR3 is CASSADRGSRDEQYF. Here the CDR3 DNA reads TGTGCCAGCAGTGCCGACAGGGGAAGTAGAGATGAGCAGTACTTC.

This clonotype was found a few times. CDR3: CARAGAAGANVLTF. The CDR3 DNA reads TGTGCCAGGGCAGGGGCTGCTGGGGCCAACGTCCTGACTTTC. V gene TRBV7-9 combines with J gene TRBJ2-6; D is perhaps TRBD1 (6 bases). Germline CDR1 reads SEHNR; CDR2 reads FQNEAQ (reference sequence). V was pared by 9 bases and J by 2 bases, with 11 bases between. This CDR3 region has 14 residues.

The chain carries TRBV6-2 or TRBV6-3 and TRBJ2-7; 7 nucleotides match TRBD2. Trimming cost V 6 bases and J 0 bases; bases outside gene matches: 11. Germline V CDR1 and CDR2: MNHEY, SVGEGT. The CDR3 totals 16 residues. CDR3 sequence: CASRRRGSFSSYEQYF. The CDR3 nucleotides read TGTGCCAGCAGACGGCGGGGGTCTTTCTCCTCCTACGAGCAGTACTTC.

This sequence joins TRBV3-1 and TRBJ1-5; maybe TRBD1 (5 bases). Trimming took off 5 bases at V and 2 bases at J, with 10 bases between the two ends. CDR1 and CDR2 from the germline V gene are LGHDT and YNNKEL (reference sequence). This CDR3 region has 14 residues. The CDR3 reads CASSLWGGNQPQHF. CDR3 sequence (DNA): TGTGCCAGCAGCTTATGGGGGGGCAATCAGCCCCAGCATTTT.

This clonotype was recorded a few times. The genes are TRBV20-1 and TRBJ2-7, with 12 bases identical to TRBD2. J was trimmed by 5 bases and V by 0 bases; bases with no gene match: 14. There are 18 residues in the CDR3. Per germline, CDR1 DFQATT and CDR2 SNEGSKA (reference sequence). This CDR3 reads CSARDWASGRAYWDEQYF. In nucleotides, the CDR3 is TGCAGTGCTAGAGATTGGGCTAGCGGGAGGGCCTACTGGGACGAGCAGTACTTC.

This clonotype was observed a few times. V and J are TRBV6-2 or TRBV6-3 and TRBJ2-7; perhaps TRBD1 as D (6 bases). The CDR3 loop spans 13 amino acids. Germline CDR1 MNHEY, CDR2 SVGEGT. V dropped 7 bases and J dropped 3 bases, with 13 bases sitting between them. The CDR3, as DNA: TGTGCCAGCAATCCGGGACAACTCTACGAGCAGTACTTC. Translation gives CASNPGQLYEQYF.

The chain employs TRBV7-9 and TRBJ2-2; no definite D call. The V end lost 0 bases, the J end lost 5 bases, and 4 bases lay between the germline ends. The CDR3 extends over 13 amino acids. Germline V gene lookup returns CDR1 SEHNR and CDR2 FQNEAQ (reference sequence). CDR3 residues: CASSLAWTGELFF. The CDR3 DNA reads TGTGCCAGCAGCTTAGCCTGGACCGGGGAGCTGTTTTTT. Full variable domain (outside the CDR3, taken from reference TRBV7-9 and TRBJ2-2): DTGVSQNPRHKITKRGQNVTFRCDPISEHNRLYWYRQTLGQGPEFLTYFQNEAQLEKSRLLSDRFSAERPKGSFSTLEIQRTEQGDSAMYLCASSLAWTGELFFGEGSRLTVL.

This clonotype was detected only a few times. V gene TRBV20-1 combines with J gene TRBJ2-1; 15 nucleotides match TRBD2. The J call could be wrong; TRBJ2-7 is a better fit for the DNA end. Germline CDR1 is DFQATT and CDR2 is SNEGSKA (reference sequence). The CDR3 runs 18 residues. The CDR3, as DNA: TGCAGTGCTAGAGACCGGACTAGCGGGAGGGCCTTCTACAATGAGCAGTACTTC. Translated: CSARDRTSGRAFYNEQYF.

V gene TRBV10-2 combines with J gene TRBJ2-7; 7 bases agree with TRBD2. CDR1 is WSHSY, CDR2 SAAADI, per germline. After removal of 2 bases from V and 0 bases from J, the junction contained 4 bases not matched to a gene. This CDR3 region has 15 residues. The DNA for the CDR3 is TGCGCCAGCAGTGAGGTTGGCGGGAGCTCCTACGAGCAGTACTTC. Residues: CASSEVGGSSYEQYF.

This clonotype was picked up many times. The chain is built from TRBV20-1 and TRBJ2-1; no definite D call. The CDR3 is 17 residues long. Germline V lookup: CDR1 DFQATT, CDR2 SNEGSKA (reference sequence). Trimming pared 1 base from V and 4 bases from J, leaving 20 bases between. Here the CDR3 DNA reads TGCAGTGCTAGAGTCGACGGCCGCGGAGCCGGGTACAATGAGCAGTTCTTC. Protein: CSARVDGRGAGYNEQFF.

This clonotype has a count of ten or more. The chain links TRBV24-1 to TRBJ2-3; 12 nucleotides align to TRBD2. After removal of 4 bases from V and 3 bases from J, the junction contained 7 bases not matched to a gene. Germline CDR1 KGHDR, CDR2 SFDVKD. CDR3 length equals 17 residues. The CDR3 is CATSDVRLAGETDTQYF. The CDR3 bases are TGTGCCACCAGTGACGTGCGACTAGCGGGAGAAACAGATACGCAGTATTTT.

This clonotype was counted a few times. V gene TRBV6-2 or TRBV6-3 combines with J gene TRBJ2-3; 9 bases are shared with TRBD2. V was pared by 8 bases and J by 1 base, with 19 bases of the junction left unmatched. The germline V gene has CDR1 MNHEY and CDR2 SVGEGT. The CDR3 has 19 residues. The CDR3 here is CASQLPGRARTSGTDTQYF. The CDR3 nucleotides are TGTGCCAGCCAACTCCCGGGCAGGGCCCGGACTAGCGGCACAGATACGCAGTATTTT.